This is a list of T cell receptor beta chains from one sample in a study of beta chain features in type 1 diabetes. Repertoires were generated with immunoSEQ multiplex PCR, while TCRdb's copy carries only in-frame clones and drops some. The sample shows 330,000 or so clones, about 15% of them seen only once. The sequenced material came from central memory CD4+ T cells from blood. These receptors all come from a man younger than 45 in good health. The CDR3 runs from the conserved cysteine through the conserved F or W. Each record gives: CDR3 DNA, CDR3 protein, D gene, V gene, J gene, clone size. D genes are given only for firm matches. Clone sizes are given selectively: once, few, many, or a class where the clone is expanded.

TGTGCCAGCAGCTTCGGACGGGGGAACACTGAAGCTTTCTTT,CASSFGRGNTEAFF,.,TRBV14,TRBJ1-1,few
TGTGCCAGCAGCTTGGACAGGAGTCCTATAAGCGACCAAGCTTTCTTT,CASSLDRSPISDQAFF,.,TRBV5-4,TRBJ1-1,.
TGTGCCATCAGTCTAACGACTAGCAAATCCTACAATGAGCAGTTCTTC,CAISLTTSKSYNEQFF,TRBD2,TRBV10-3,TRBJ2-1,few
TGTGCCAGCAGCTTGGGGGGTACAGGGAGTAGTGAGCAGTTCTTC,CASSLGGTGSSEQFF,.,TRBV5-8,TRBJ2-1,few
TGCAGTGCCCCCGACGGAGAGACCCAGTACTTC,CSAPDGETQYF,.,TRBV20-1,TRBJ2-5,.
TGTGCCAGCAGCGCCCTAGGGGGGACAGTTATCACTGAAGCTTTCTTT,CASSALGGTVITEAFF,TRBD1,TRBV5-6,TRBJ1-1,.
TGTGCCAGCAGTTACGATTCTTCTGGGGCCAACGTCCTGACTTTC,CASSYDSSGANVLTF,.,TRBV6-5,TRBJ2-6,.
TGTGCCAGCAGTTTATCGTGGGGGTTCAATCAGCCCCAGCATTTT,CASSLSWGFNQPQHF,.,TRBV27,TRBJ1-5,.
TGTGCCAGCAGCATGAACAGGGGGCTGTTGAACACCGGGGAGCTGTTTTTT,CASSMNRGLLNTGELFF,TRBD1,TRBV9,TRBJ2-2,.
TGCAGCGTTGGTGCCGGGACTGGTACTCAAGAGACCCAGTACTTC,CSVGAGTGTQETQYF,.,TRBV29-1,TRBJ2-5,few
TGTGCCAGCAGCCAATACACAGGGGAGGGAGGCTACACCTTC,CASSQYTGEGGYTF,TRBD1,TRBV7-2,TRBJ1-2,few
TGCGCCAGCAGCCAAGGGTCGTACGGAGATGGCTACACCTTC,CASSQGSYGDGYTF,.,TRBV4-3,TRBJ1-2,.
TGTGCCAGCAGTTTACAGGGGACAAACACTGAAGCTTTCTTT,CASSLQGTNTEAFF,.,TRBV27,TRBJ1-1,few
TGTGCCTGGAGTGTACATTTTTTCTCGGGGAACACTGAAGCTTTCTTT,CAWSVHFFSGNTEAFF,.,TRBV30,TRBJ1-1,few
TGTGCCAGCAGTGAGCTAGGAAGCACAGATACGCAGTATTTT,CASSELGSTDTQYF,.,TRBV6-5,TRBJ2-3,.
TGTGCCAGTAAAGGGGAAAAGGGAAACACCGGGGAGCTGTTTTTT,CASKGEKGNTGELFF,.,TRBV19,TRBJ2-2,few
TGTGCCAGCAGCCCAGAAGGGAATTCACCCCTCCACTTT,CASSPEGNSPLHF,.,TRBV7-9,TRBJ1-6,few
TGTGCCAGCAGCTTAGTATCAGTATCCGAAGCTTTCTTT,CASSLVSVSEAFF,.,TRBV11-2,TRBJ1-1,.
TGTGCCAGCACCTCCGATGGCTACACCTTC,CASTSDGYTF,.,TRBV21-1,TRBJ1-2,many
TGCGCCAGCAGCCCACAACGGGATACCACAGATACGCAGTATTTT,CASSPQRDTTDTQYF,.,TRBV4-3,TRBJ2-3,few
TGTGCCAGCAGCTTTGTAGCGGGAGGAGGCACAGATACGCAGTATTTT,CASSFVAGGGTDTQYF,TRBD2,TRBV7-2,TRBJ2-3,many
TGTGCCAGCAGCCGCAACGGCTGGGACTATGGCTACACCTTC,CASSRNGWDYGYTF,.,TRBV7-3,TRBJ1-2,.
TGTGCCAGCAGGCGGGGGTCCTCCTACGAGCAGTACTTC,CASRRGSSYEQYF,TRBD2,TRBV2,TRBJ2-7,.
TGTGCCAGTAGTATTAGGGGGAAGAACACTGAAGCTTTCTTT,CASSIRGKNTEAFF,.,TRBV19,TRBJ1-1,.
TGTGCCAGCAGCTCCTCGCTAGCGGGGGGGCAGAACGAGCAGTACTTC,CASSSSLAGGQNEQYF,TRBD2,TRBV7-7,TRBJ2-7,.
TGTGCCAGCAGCGGGGGTACAGAAGGGGCCCAGTACTTC,CASSGGTEGAQYF,.,TRBV7-2,TRBJ2-5,many
TGTGCCAGCAGCTCCCTGGGATCGGGTAACGATGAGCAGTTCTTC,CASSSLGSGNDEQFF,.,TRBV27,TRBJ2-1,.
TGTGCCAGCAGCCGTACGGGTGGGAGTTATAGCAATCAGCCCCAGCATTTT,CASSRTGGSYSNQPQHF,.,TRBV4-2,TRBJ1-5,few
TGTGCCAGCAGTTACGGGACGGGCACTGAAGCTTTCTTT,CASSYGTGTEAFF,.,TRBV6-5,TRBJ1-1,few
TGTGCCAGCCCAGCGGGACATCGAGAGACCCAGTACTTC,CASPAGHRETQYF,.,TRBV6-5,TRBJ2-5,few
TGCGCCAGCAGCTGGAGCGGGGGGGCAAACAATGAGCAGTTCTTC,CASSWSGGANNEQFF,TRBD2,TRBV5-1,TRBJ2-1,many
TGTGCCAGCACCTCACCTCGGGTTCGACCGTATGGCTACACCTTC,CASTSPRVRPYGYTF,.,TRBV27,TRBJ1-2,many
TGTGCCAGCAGCCCGGGACGGCCTTCTGGAAACACCATATATTTT,CASSPGRPSGNTIYF,.,TRBV9,TRBJ1-3,.
TGTGCCAGCAGCTCCACAGGGGGCAGGACTGAAGCTTTCTTT,CASSSTGGRTEAFF,TRBD1,TRBV7-9,TRBJ1-1,many
TGTGCCAGCAGCAGCGCCGGGGGTGTCTACGAGCAGTACTTC,CASSSAGGVYEQYF,.,TRBV14,TRBJ2-7,few
TGTGCCAGCAGCAAGCGGGCCCCCCCGGAAGACACCATATATTTT,CASSKRAPPEDTIYF,.,TRBV7-2,TRBJ1-3,few
TGTGCCAGTAGTATGGGACAGGGAAACACCATATATTTT,CASSMGQGNTIYF,TRBD1,TRBV19,TRBJ1-3,.
TGCGCCAGCAGCCGAGACGTGCGGGGTTCACCCCTCCACTTT,CASSRDVRGSPLHF,.,TRBV5-1,TRBJ1-6,.
TGTGCCAGTGAGGGTTGGGACAGGGGATCTGGCAATCAGCCCCAGCATTTT,CASEGWDRGSGNQPQHF,TRBD1,TRBV19,TRBJ1-5,.